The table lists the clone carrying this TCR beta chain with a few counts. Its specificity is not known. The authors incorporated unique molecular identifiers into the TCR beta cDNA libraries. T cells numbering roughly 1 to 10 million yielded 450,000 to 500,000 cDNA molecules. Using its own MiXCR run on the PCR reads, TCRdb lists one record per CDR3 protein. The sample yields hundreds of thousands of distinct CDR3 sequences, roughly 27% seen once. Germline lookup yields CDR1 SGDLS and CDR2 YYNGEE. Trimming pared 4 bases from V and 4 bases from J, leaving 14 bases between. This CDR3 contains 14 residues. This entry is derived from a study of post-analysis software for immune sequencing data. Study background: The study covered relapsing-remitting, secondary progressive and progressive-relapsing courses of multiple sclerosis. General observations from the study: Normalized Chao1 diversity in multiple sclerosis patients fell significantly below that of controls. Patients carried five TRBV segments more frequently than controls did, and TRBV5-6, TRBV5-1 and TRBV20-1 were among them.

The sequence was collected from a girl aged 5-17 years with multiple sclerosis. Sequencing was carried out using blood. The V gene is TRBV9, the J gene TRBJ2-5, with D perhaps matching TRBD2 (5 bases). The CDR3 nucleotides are TGTGCCAGCAGCCGGGCCTCCGGGGTAGAGACCCAGTACTTC. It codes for CASSRASGVETQYF.